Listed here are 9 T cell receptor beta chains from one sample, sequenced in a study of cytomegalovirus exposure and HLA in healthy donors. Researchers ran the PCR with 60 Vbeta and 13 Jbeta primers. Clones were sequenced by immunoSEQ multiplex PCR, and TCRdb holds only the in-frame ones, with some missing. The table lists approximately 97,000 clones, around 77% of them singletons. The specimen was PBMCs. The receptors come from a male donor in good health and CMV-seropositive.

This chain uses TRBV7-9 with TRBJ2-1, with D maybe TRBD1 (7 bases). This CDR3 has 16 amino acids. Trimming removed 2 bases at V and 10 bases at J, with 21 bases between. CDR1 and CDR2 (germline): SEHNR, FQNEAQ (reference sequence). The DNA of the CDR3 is TGTGCCAGCAGCTTAAGACAGGGACTGGAAATAAGGGAGCAGTTCTTC. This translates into CASSLRQGLEIREQFF.

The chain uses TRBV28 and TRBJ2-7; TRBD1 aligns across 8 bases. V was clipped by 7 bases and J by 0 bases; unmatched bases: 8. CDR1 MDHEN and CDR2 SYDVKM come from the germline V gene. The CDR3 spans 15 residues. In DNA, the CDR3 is TGTGCCAGCAAACCAGGGGGCTTGAGCTCCTACGAGCAGTACTTC. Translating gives CASKPGGLSSYEQYF.

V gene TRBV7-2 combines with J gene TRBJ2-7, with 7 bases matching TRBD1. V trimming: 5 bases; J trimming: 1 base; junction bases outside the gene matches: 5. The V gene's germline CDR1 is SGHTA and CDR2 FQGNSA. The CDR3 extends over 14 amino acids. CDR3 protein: CASSLDRLSYEQYF. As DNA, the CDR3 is TGTGCCAGCAGCCTGGACAGGCTTTCCTACGAGCAGTACTTC. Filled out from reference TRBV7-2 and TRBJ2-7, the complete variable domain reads GAGVSQSPSNKVTEKGKDVELRCDPISGHTALYWYRQSLGQGLEFLIYFQGNSAPDKSGLPSDRFSAERTGGSVSTLTIQRTQQEDSAVYLCASSLDRLSYEQYFGPGTRLTVT.

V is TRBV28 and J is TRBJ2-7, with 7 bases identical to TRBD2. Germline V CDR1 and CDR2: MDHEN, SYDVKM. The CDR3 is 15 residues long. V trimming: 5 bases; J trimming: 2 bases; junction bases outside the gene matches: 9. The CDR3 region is CASSPTSVLTYEQYF. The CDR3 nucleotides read TGTGCCAGCAGTCCTACTAGCGTCCTGACCTACGAGCAGTACTTC.

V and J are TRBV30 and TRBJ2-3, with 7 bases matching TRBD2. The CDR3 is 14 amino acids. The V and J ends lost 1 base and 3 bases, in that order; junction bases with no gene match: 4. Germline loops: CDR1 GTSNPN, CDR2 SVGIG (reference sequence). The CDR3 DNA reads TGTGCCTGGAGTGCAGGCGGGAGTACAGATACGCAGTATTTT. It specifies CAWSAGGSTDTQYF.

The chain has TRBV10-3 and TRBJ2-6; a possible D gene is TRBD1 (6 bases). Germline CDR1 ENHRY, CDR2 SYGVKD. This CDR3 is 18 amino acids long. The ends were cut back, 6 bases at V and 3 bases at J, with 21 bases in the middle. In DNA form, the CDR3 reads TGTGCCATCAGGGAAAGGACAGACCTACTAGATGGGGCCAACGTCCTGACTTTC. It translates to CAIRERTDLLDGANVLTF.

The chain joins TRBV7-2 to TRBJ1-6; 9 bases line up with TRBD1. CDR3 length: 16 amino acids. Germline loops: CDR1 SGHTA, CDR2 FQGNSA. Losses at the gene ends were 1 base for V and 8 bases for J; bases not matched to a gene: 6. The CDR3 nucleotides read TGTGCCAGCAGCTTAGTGGGGGGACAGGGCTATTCACCCCTCCACTTT. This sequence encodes CASSLVGGQGYSPLHF.

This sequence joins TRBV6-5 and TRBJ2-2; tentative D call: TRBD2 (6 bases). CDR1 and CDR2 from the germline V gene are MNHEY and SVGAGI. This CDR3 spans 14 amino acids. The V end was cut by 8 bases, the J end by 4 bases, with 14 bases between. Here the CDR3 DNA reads TGTGCCAGCTCCGGGACTCGGGGCACCGGGGAGCTGTTTTTT. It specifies CASSGTRGTGELFF.

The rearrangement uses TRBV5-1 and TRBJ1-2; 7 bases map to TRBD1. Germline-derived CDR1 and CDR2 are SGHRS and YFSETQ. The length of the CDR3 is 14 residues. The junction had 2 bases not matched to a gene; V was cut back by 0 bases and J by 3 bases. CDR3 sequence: CASSLEGQDYGYTF. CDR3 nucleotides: TGCGCCAGCAGCTTGGAAGGACAGGACTATGGCTACACCTTC.